These 24 T cell receptor beta chains were all obtained from the same sample, sequenced in a study of blood T cell repertoires in COVID-19. The table came from immunoSEQ multiplex PCR; TCRdb's copy has only in-frame clones and leaves some out. The data show about 300,000 clones, roughly nine tenths seen once. Sequencing was performed on peripheral blood. Receptor source: a woman younger than 45 with COVID-19, enrolled during active disease.

The chain has TRBV12-3 or TRBV12-4 and TRBJ1-6, with D perhaps TRBD1 (5 bases). The CDR3 totals 12 residues. The V gene lost 6 bases and the J gene lost 10 bases, with 10 bases spanning the gap. CDR3 amino acids: CASSLGVSPLHF. In DNA, the CDR3 is TGTGCCAGCAGCCTAGGGGTGTCACCCCTCCACTTT.

The rearrangement uses TRBV3-1 (or the pseudogene TRBV3-2) and TRBJ1-2; no clear D gene. V lost 4 bases, J lost 4 bases, and 13 bases lay in between. The CDR3 has 14 residues. Germline assignment: CDR1 LGHDT and CDR2 YNNKEL (reference sequence). The chain's CDR3 is CASSLEAQRYGYTF. In DNA form, the CDR3 reads TGTGCCAGCAGCCTTGAGGCGCAGCGCTATGGCTACACCTTC.

The gene calls are TRBV29-1 and TRBJ2-7, with 8 bases aligning to TRBD2. The CDR3 sequence is 13 residues long. After removal of 4 bases from V and 1 base from J, the junction contained 3 bases not matched to a gene. Germline V gene data show CDR1 as SQVTM and CDR2 as ANQGSEA. The CDR3 DNA reads TGCAGCGTTGTTACTAGCGGTTCCTACGAGCAGTACTTC. It translates to CSVVTSGSYEQYF.

This clone has only a few counts. The CDR3 sequence: CASSSTFGQYNSPLHF. CDR3 DNA sequence: TGTGCCAGCAGTTCAACCTTTGGACAATATAATTCACCCCTCCACTTT. The chain couples TRBV28 to TRBJ1-6; weak D call: TRBD1 (5 bases). The CDR3 contains 16 residues. V lost 4 bases, J lost 4 bases, and 14 bases lay in between. Germline lookup yields CDR1 MDHEN and CDR2 SYDVKM.

This clone was seen once. The rearrangement uses TRBV10-1 and TRBJ1-1; 9 positions match TRBD1. The CDR3 runs to 12 residues. Germline trimming cut 6 bases from V and 8 bases from J; bases unmatched to any gene: 4. Germline-derived CDR1 and CDR2 are WNHNN and SYGVQD (reference sequence). The CDR3 is CASRPDRGEAFF. The CDR3 nucleotides read TGCGCCAGCAGACCCGACAGGGGGGAAGCTTTCTTT.

Points on this clone: Additional DNA sequences in this sample encode the identical CDR3. This sequence joins TRBV3-1 (or the pseudogene TRBV3-2) and TRBJ1-5, with TRBD1 as a possible D gene (5 bases). CDR3 size: 14 residues. Germline V gene data show CDR1 as LGHDT and CDR2 as YNNKEL (reference sequence). V dropped 2 bases and J dropped 4 bases, with 9 bases sitting between them. The CDR3 is CASSQRGGNQPQHF. CDR3 coding DNA: TGTGCCAGCAGCCAACGCGGGGGAAATCAGCCCCAGCATTTT.

The chain uses TRBV6-1 and TRBJ2-2, with unresolved D. Germline assignment: CDR1 MNHNS and CDR2 SASEGT. The CDR3 is 16 amino acids. V lost 1 base to trimming and J lost 0 bases, with 9 bases between them. The CDR3 DNA follows: TGTGCCAGCAGTGAAGGGAGTACCACGAACACCGGGGAGCTGTTTTTT. This sequence encodes CASSEGSTTNTGELFF.

This chain connects TRBV7-2 to TRBJ2-5; the D is unclear. The CDR3 loop spans 13 amino acids. Trimming cost V 1 base and J 5 bases, with 8 bases left between them. Germline V gives CDR1 SGHTA, CDR2 FQGNSA. The CDR3 coding sequence is TGTGCCAGCAGCTTAGAAATGCGGGAGACCCAGTACTTC. The encoded protein is CASSLEMRETQYF.

The gene calls are TRBV30 and TRBJ2-3; TRBD2 matches at 8 bases. The V gene's germline CDR1 is GTSNPN and CDR2 SVGIG (reference sequence). The CDR3 has 15 amino acids. J lost 4 bases, V lost 3 bases, and 9 bases had no gene match. In nucleotides, the CDR3 is TGTGCCTGGAGCTCCGGGACTAGAGGATCAGATACGCAGTATTTT. Encoded protein: CAWSSGTRGSDTQYF.

The rearrangement links TRBV3-1 (or the pseudogene TRBV3-2) to TRBJ2-7; no definite D call. In germline, CDR1 is LGHDT, CDR2 YNNKEL (reference sequence). Trimming pared 2 bases from V and 1 base from J, leaving 9 bases between. The CDR3 length is 14 residues. The CDR3 nucleotides are TGTGCCAGCAGCCAAATAGACAAGTCCTACGAGCAGTACTTC. It yields the protein CASSQIDKSYEQYF.

This clone has just a few counts. The rearrangement links TRBV9 to TRBJ2-1; 7 bases align to TRBD2. The CDR3 loop spans 14 amino acids. V was clipped by 10 bases and J by 3 bases; unmatched bases: 10. CDR1 is SGDLS, CDR2 YYNGEE, per germline. Here the CDR3 reads CARCRLADYNEQFF. CDR3 nucleotides: TGTGCCCGATGTAGGCTAGCGGACTACAATGAGCAGTTCTTC.

V and J are TRBV5-4 and TRBJ1-4, with TRBD1 as a possible D gene (5 bases). Trimming cost V 0 bases and J 3 bases, with 12 bases left between them. Germline-derived CDR1 and CDR2 are SGHNT and YYREEE (reference sequence). The CDR3 length is 16 residues. The CDR3 nucleotides read TGTGCCAGCAGCTTGGATAAGGGGTTGTCTAATGAAAAACTGTTTTTT. Its protein product is CASSLDKGLSNEKLFF.

The chain recombines TRBV5-8 with TRBJ1-1; 8 positions match TRBD1. Trimming removed 1 base from V and 4 bases from J; junction bases left unmatched: 3. The germline gives CDR1 SGHTS, CDR2 YDEGEE. The CDR3 has 14 residues. The CDR3 here is CASSLQGASTEAFF. The CDR3 DNA sequence: TGTGCCAGCAGCTTGCAGGGGGCGAGCACTGAAGCTTTCTTT.

This rearrangement joins TRBV18 to TRBJ1-5; 9 bases agree with TRBD1. The V gene's germline CDR1 is KGHSH and CDR2 LQKENI. CDR3 length: 13 amino acids. The trim removed 2 bases at V and 13 bases at J, leaving 6 bases unmatched. The CDR3 region is CASSPGTGKGQHF. The DNA for the CDR3 is TGTGCCAGCTCACCAGGGACAGGGAAGGGTCAGCATTTT.

The rearrangement joins TRBV7-9 to TRBJ1-1; 8 bases align to TRBD1. This CDR3 has 14 residues. CDR1 is SEHNR and CDR2 is FQNEAQ in the germline V gene (reference sequence). J was trimmed by 4 bases and V by 3 bases; bases with no gene match: 4. The CDR3 DNA is TGTGCCAGCAGCTTGCTACAGGGGGTCACTGAAGCTTTCTTT. Translating it yields CASSLLQGVTEAFF. Together with reference TRBV7-9 and TRBJ1-1, the CDR3 gives the full variable domain: DTGVSQNPRHKITKRGQNVTFRCDPISEHNRLYWYRQTLGQGPEFLTYFQNEAQLEKSRLLSDRFSAERPKGSFSTLEIQRTEQGDSAMYLCASSLLQGVTEAFFGQGTRLTVV.

The chain uses TRBV30 and TRBJ2-1; 11 nucleotides agree with TRBD2. J was trimmed by 8 bases and V by 3 bases; bases with no gene match: 12. The CDR3 has 16 residues. Per germline, CDR1 GTSNPN and CDR2 SVGIG (reference sequence). The DNA of the CDR3 is TGTGCCTGGAGGAGGGGTCTAGCGGGAGGTGGCGATGAGCAGTTCTTC. This gives the protein CAWRRGLAGGGDEQFF.

V and J are TRBV5-5 and TRBJ2-7, with D unclear. The CDR3 has 14 amino acids. Looked up from germline, CDR1 is SGHKS and CDR2 is YYEKEE (reference sequence). Trimming removed 1 base from V and 0 bases from J, with 8 bases in between. The CDR3 DNA follows: TGTGCCAGCAGCTTGCCGGAGAGCTCCTACGAGCAGTACTTC. Translated, it gives CASSLPESSYEQYF.

The chain couples TRBV29-1 to TRBJ2-3; 7 nucleotides line up with TRBD2. The CDR3 covers 12 residues. CDR1 and CDR2 from the germline V gene are SQVTM and ANQGSEA. The CDR3 loop reads CSTGGGTDTQYF. The CDR3, as DNA: TGCAGTACTGGGGGGGGCACAGATACGCAGTATTTT.

CDR3 loop: CAWSSAGASSYNSPLHF. The CDR3 DNA sequence: TGTGCCTGGAGTTCGGCAGGGGCGAGCTCCTATAATTCACCCCTCCACTTT. The rearrangement joins TRBV30 to TRBJ1-6, with D possibly being TRBD1 (6 bases). CDR3 length: 17 residues. In germline, CDR1 is GTSNPN, CDR2 SVGIG (reference sequence). Trimming left V 2 bases short and J 0 bases short, with 14 bases between.

The rearrangement uses TRBV19 and TRBJ2-1, with 7 bases that match TRBD2. The CDR3 totals 16 residues. Trimming took 2 bases from V and 10 from J; bases not matched to a gene: 14. The germline V gene encodes CDR1 LNHDA and CDR2 SQIVND (reference sequence). The CDR3 loop reads CASSIISPGTTEEQFF. In DNA form, the CDR3 reads TGTGCCAGTAGTATAATCAGCCCCGGGACTACTGAGGAGCAGTTCTTC.

V usage is TRBV7-2 and J usage is TRBJ2-7; TRBD1 matches 9 bases. Germline V gene data show CDR1 as SGHTA and CDR2 as FQGNSA. The CDR3 covers 14 residues. V lost 3 bases to trimming and J lost 3 bases; unmatched junction nucleotides: 3. The CDR3 region is CASSLGQGRYEQYF. CDR3 sequence (DNA): TGTGCCAGCAGCTTGGGACAGGGTCGCTACGAGCAGTACTTC.

J is TRBJ1-1 and V is TRBV15; D may be TRBD1 (6 bases). Trimming shortened V by 3 bases and J by 5 bases, and 16 bases separated the two germline ends. Germline values: CDR1 LNHNV, CDR2 YYDKDF (reference sequence). This CDR3 has 15 residues. The CDR3 sequence: CATSRTRQGGTEAFF. In DNA form, the CDR3 reads TGTGCCACCAGCAGGACCCGCCAAGGGGGAACTGAAGCTTTCTTT.

Comments on this clone: Mismatch with germline at one junction end may stem from a read error. The chain carries TRBV5-6 and TRBJ1-2; D remains ambiguous. Germline V gives CDR1 SGHDT, CDR2 YYEEEE. There are 12 residues in the CDR3. The CDR3 protein is CASSLAPGPVVF. For the CDR3, the DNA is TGTGCCAGCAGCTTGGCTCCGGGTCCCGTCGTTTTC.

Only one count was recorded for this clone. The chain has TRBV6-6 and TRBJ1-4; 7 nucleotides align to TRBD1. Per the germline V gene, CDR1 is MNHNY and CDR2 is SVGAGI (reference sequence). Losses at the gene ends were 4 bases for V and 4 bases for J; bases not matched to a gene: 6. The CDR3 is made up of 15 amino acids. For the CDR3, the DNA is TGTGCCAGCAGTTTCAGGACAGGCGTTAATGAAAAACTGTTTTTT. Translated: CASSFRTGVNEKLFF.